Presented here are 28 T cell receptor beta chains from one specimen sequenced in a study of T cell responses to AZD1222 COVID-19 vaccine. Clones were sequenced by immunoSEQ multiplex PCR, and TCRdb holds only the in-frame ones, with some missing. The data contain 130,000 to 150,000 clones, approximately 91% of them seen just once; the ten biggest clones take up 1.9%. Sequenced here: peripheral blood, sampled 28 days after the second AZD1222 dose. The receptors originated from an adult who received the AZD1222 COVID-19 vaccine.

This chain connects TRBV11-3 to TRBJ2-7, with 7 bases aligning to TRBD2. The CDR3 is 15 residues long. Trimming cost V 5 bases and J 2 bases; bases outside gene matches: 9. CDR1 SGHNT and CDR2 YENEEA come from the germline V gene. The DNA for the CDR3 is TGTGCCAGCAGCGCGGGGGTAAAGGGGACCTACGAGCAGTACTTC. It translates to CASSAGVKGTYEQYF.

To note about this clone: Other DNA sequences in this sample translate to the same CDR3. Written as DNA, the CDR3 is TGCAGCGTTGAACGCCAGGGCTATGGCTACACCTTC. It translates to CSVERQGYGYTF. The rearrangement joins TRBV29-1 to TRBJ1-2; D is possibly TRBD1 (5 bases). The CDR3 covers 12 residues. Per germline, CDR1 SQVTM and CDR2 ANQGSEA. Trimming cost V 2 bases and J 4 bases, with 8 bases left between them.

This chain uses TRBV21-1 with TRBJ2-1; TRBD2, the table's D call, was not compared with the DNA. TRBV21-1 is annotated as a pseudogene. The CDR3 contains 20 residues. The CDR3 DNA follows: TGTGCCAGGCCCGGACCGACTAGCGGGAGGGCCTTGGGCTCCTACAATGAGCAGTTCTTC. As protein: CARPGPTSGRALGSYNEQFF.

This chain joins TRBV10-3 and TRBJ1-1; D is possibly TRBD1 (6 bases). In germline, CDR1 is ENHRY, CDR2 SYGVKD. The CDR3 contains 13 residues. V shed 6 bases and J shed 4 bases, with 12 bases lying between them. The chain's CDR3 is CAIRDRSGTEAFF. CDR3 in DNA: TGTGCCATCAGGGACAGATCGGGCACTGAAGCTTTCTTT.

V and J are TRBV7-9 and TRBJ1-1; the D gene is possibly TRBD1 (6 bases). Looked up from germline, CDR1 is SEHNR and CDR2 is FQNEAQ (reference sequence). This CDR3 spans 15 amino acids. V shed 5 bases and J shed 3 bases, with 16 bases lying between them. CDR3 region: CASSAGGQGYTEAFF. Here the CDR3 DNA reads TGTGCCAGCAGCGCCGGGGGGCAGGGGTACACTGAAGCTTTCTTT.

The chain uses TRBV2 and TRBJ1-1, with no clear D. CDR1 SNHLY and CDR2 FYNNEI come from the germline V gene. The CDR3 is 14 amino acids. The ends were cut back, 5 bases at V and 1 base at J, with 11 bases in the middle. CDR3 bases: TGTGCCAGCAGTTCCTTGACCGCGAACACTGAAGCTTTCTTT. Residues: CASSSLTANTEAFF.

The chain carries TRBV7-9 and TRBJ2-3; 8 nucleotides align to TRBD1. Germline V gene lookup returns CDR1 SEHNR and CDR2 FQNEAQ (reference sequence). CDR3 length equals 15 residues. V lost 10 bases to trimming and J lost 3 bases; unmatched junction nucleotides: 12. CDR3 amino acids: CATEWRDRRTDTQYF. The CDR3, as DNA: TGTGCCACTGAATGGAGGGACAGGCGTACAGATACGCAGTATTTT.

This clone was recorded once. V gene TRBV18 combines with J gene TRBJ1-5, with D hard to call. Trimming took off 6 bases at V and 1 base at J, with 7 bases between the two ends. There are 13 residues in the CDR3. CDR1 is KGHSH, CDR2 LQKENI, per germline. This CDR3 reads CASSPDSNQPQHF. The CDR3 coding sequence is TGTGCCAGCTCCCCGGACAGCAATCAGCCCCAGCATTTT.

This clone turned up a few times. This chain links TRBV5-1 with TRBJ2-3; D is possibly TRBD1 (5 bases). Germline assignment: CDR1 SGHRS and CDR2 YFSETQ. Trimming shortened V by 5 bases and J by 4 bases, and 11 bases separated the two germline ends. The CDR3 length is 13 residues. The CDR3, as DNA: TGCGCCAGCAGATTCGACAGTCCAGATACGCAGTATTTT. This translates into CASRFDSPDTQYF.

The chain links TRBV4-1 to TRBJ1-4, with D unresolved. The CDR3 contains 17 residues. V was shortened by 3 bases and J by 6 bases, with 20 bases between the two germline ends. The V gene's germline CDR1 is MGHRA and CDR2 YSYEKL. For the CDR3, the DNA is TGCGCCAGCAGCCATCCGACAAGAGGGAGGGATCATGAAAAACTGTTTTTT. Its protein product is CASSHPTRGRDHEKLFF.

The CDR3 region has the DNA TGTGCCACCAGTGATTTGCCCTCGCGGGATGAAGCTTTCTTT. Translated: CATSDLPSRDEAFF. The J gene is TRBJ1-1, the V gene TRBV24-1; D gene ambiguous. The CDR3 is 14 residues long. Germline V gene sequence: CDR1 KGHDR, CDR2 SFDVKD. Deletions cut 0 bases from V and 7 bases from J, with 11 bases between.

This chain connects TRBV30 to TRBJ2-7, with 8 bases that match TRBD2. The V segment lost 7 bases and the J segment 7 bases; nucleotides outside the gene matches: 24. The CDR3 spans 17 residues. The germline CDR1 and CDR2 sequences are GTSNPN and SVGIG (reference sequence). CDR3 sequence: CAFTRLAPSSYHLEQYF. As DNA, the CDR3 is TGTGCCTTTACCCGACTAGCGCCAAGTTCCTACCACTTGGAGCAGTACTTC. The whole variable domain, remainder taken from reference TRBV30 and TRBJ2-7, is SQTIHQWPATLVQPVGSPLSLECTVEGTSNPNLYWYRQAAGRGLQLLFYSVGIGQISSEVPQNLSASRPQDRQFILSSKKLLLSDSGFYLCAFTRLAPSSYHLEQYFGPGTRLTVT.

This CDR3 reads CASRRASNQPQHF. The CDR3 bases are TGTGCCAGCCGCCGGGCGAGCAATCAGCCCCAGCATTTT. This chain uses TRBV6-5 with TRBJ1-5; D is uncertain. V lost 8 bases to trimming and J lost 1 base, with 9 bases between them. Germline V gives CDR1 MNHEY, CDR2 SVGAGI. The CDR3 is made up of 13 amino acids.

This chain's CDR3 is CASSLGGAYGYTF. In DNA, the CDR3 is TGTGCCAGCAGCTTAGGGGGGGCGTATGGCTACACCTTC. The chain couples TRBV7-2 to TRBJ1-2; maybe TRBD1 (6 bases). The ends were cut back, 1 base at V and 5 bases at J, with 8 bases in the middle. Per germline, CDR1 SGHTA and CDR2 FQGNSA. This CDR3 has 13 residues.

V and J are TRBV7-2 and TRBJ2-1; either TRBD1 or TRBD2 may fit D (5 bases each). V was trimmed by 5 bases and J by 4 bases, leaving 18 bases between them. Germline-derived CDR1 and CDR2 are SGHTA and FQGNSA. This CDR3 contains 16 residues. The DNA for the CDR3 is TGTGCCAGCAGCAAAGCACTAGGGGCAAGTTACAATGAGCAGTTCTTC. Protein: CASSKALGASYNEQFF.

CDR3 bases: TGTGCCAGCCGAGGGTCTAAGTCCTCGTCCAGAAACATTCAGTACTTC. Amino acids: CASRGSKSSSRNIQYF. This chain connects TRBV25-1 to TRBJ2-4, with a possible D match to TRBD2 (5 bases). The CDR3 runs to 16 residues. V was shortened by 8 bases and J by 6 bases, with 23 bases between the two germline ends. Per the germline V gene, CDR1 is MGHDK and CDR2 is SYGVNS.

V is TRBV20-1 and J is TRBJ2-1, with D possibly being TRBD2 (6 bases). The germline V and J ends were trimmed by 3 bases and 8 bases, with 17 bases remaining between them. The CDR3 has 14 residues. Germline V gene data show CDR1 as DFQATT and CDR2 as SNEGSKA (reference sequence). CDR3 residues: CSASGFREPHEQFF. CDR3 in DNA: TGCAGTGCTAGTGGTTTTCGGGAGCCCCATGAGCAGTTCTTC.

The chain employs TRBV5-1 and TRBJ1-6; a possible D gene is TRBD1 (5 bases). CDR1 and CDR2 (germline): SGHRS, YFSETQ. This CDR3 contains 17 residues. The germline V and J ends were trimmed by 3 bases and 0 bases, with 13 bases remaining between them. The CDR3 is CASSWPAGSSYNSPLHF. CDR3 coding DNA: TGCGCCAGCAGCTGGCCGGCAGGGAGCTCCTATAATTCACCCCTCCACTTT.

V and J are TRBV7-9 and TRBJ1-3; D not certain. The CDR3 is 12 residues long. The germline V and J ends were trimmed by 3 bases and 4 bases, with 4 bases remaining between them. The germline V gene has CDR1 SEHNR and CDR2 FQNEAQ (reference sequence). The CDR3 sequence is CASSFQGNTIYF. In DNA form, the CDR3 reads TGTGCCAGCAGCTTCCAGGGAAACACCATATATTTT.

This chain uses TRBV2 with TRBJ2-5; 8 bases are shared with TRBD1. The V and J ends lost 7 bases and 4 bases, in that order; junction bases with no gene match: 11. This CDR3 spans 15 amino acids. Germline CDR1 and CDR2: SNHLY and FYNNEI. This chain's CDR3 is CASTSGGGRGETQYF. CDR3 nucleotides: TGTGCCAGCACCTCAGGGGGCGGTCGGGGAGAGACCCAGTACTTC.

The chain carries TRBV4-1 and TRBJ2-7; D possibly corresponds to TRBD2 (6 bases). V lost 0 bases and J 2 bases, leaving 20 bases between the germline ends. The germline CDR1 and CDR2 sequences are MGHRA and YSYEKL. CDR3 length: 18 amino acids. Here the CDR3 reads CASSQDRPPHSGAYEQYF. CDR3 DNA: TGCGCCAGCAGCCAAGATAGGCCCCCACACTCGGGGGCCTACGAGCAGTACTTC.

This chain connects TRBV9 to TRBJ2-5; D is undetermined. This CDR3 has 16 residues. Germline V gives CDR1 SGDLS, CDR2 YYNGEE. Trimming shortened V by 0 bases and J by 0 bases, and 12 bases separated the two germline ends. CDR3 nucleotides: TGTGCCAGCAGCGTAGGCATCTCTAGGTACCAAGAGACCCAGTACTTC. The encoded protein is CASSVGISRYQETQYF.

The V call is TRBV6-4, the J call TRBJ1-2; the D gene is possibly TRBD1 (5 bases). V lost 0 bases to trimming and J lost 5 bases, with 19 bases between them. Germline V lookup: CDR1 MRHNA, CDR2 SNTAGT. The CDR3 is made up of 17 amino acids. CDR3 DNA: TGTGCCAGCAGTGACTCGGCAGGGTCACCAGGTCTATATGGCTACACCTTC. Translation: CASSDSAGSPGLYGYTF.

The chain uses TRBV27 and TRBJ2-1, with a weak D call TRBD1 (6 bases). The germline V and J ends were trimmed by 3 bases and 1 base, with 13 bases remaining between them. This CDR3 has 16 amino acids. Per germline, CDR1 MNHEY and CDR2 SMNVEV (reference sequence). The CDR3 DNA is TGTGCCAGCAGTTTTACAAGGGGGATTTCCTACAATGAGCAGTTCTTC. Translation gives CASSFTRGISYNEQFF.

CDR3 residues: CASSFVEGANYGYTF. The CDR3 DNA is TGTGCCAGCAGTTTTGTTGAGGGAGCGAACTATGGCTACACCTTC. V is TRBV27 and J is TRBJ1-2; D is ambiguous. The CDR3 loop spans 15 amino acids. V was pared by 3 bases and J by 2 bases, with 13 bases between. The germline CDR1 and CDR2 sequences are MNHEY and SMNVEV (reference sequence).

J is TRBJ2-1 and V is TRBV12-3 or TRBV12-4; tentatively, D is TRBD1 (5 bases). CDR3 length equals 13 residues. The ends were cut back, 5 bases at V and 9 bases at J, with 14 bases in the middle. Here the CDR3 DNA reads TGTGCCAGCAGTATCCTCAGGGTGGGTGAGCAGTTCTTC. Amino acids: CASSILRVGEQFF.

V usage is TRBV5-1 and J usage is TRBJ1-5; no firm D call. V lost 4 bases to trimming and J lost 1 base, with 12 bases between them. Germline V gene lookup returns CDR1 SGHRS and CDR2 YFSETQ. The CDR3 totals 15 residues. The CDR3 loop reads CASSRRGESNQPQHF. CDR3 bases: TGCGCCAGCAGCCGCCGTGGGGAAAGCAATCAGCCCCAGCATTTT.

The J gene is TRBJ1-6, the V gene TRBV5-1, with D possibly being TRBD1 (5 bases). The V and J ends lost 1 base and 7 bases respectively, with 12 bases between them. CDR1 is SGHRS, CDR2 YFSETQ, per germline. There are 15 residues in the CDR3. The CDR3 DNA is TGCGCCAGCAGCTTGCAGGGATATCCGAATTCACCCCTCCACTTT. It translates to CASSLQGYPNSPLHF.